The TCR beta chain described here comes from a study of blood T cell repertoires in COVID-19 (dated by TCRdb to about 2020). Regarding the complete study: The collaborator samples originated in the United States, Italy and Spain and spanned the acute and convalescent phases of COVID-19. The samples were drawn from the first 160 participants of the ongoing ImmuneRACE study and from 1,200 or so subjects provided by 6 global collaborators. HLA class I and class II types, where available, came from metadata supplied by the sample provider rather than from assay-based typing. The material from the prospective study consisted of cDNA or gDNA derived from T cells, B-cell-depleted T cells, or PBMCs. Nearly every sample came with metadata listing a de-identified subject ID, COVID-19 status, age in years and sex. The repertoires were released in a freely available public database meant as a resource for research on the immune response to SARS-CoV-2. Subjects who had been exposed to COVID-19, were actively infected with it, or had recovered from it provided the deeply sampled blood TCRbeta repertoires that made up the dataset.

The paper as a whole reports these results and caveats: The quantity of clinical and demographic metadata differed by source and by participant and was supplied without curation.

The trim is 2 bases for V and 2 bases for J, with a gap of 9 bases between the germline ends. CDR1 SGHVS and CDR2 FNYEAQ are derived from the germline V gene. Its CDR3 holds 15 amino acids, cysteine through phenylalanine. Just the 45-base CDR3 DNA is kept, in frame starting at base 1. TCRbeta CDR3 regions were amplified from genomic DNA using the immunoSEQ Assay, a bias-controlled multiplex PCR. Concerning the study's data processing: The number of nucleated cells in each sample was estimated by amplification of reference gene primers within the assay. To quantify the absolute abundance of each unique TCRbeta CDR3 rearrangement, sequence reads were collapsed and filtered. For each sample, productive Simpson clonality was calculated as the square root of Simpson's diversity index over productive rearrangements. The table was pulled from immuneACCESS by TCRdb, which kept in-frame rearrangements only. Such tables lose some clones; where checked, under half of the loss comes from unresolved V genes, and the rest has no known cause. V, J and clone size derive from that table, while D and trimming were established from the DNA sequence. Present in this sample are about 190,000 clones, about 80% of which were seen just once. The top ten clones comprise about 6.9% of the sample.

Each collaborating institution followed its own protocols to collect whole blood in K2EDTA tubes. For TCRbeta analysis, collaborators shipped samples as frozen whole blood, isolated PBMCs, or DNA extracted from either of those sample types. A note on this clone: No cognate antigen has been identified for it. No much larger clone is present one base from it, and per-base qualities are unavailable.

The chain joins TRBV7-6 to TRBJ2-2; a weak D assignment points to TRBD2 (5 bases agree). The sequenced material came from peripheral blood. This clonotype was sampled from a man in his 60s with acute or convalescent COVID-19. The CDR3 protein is CASSLIEGNTGELFF. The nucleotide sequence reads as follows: TGTGCCAGCAGCTTAATTGAGGGAAACACCGGGGAGCTGTTTTTT.